This T cell receptor beta chain was documented in a study of control samples from healthy donors and cancer patients. Libraries were prepared by immunoSEQ multiplex PCR; TCRdb keeps only in-frame clonotypes and omits some of them. The sample lists about 200,000 clones, roughly nine tenths seen once, with about 2% in the top ten. Concerning this clone itself: Other DNA variants within this sample encode the same CDR3.

CDR3 size: 11 residues. V gave up 6 bases and J gave up 7 bases, with 9 bases separating them. Germline V lookup: CDR1 SNHLY, CDR2 FYNNEI. This rearrangement joins TRBV2 to TRBJ1-1, with D maybe TRBD1 (5 bases). Sample: blood. The receptor comes from a man aged 25 to 45 in good health. CDR3 nucleotide sequence: TGTGCCAGCAGGGGGGAGGGTGAAGCTTTCTTT. Translating gives CASRGEGEAFF.